This record covers a single T cell receptor beta chain. The data originate from a study of blood T cell repertoires in COVID-19. The repertoire was sequenced with immunoSEQ multiplex PCR; TCRdb's copy has only in-frame clones and lacks some. The data contain fewer than 350,000 clones, 87% of them singletons. From germline, CDR1 is MDHEN and CDR2 SYDVKM. The CDR3 is made up of 16 amino acids. V lost 4 bases and J lost 3, with 17 bases in between. The sequencing sample was made of PBMCs or T cells enriched from blood (not recorded which). V and J are TRBV28 and TRBJ2-3; the D is unclear. This TCR came from a woman aged 40 to 50 who had recovered from COVID-19. In DNA, the CDR3 is TGTGCCAGCAGTTCCCCCGACTCCGTATCAACAGATACGCAGTATTTT. It is translated as CASSSPDSVSTDTQYF.